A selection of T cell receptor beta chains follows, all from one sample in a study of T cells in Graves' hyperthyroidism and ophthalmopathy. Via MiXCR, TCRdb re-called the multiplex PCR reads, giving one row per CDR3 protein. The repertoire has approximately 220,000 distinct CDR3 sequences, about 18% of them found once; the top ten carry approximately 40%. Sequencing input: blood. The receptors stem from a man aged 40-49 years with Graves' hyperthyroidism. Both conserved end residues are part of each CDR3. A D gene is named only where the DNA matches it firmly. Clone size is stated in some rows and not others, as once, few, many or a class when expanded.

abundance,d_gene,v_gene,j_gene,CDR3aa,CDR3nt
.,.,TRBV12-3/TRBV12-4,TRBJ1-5,CASSLYRGEGQPQHF,TGTGCCAGCAGTTTGTATCGGGGGGAGGGCCAGCCCCAGCATTTT
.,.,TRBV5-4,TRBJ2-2,CASSVQVLNTGELFF,TGTGCCAGCAGCGTACAGGTGTTGAACACCGGGGAGCTGTTTTTT
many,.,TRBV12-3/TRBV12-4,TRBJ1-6,CASSGSYNSPLHF,TGTGCCAGCAGTGGTTCCTATAATTCACCCCTCCACTTT
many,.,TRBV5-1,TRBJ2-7,CASSLARGVNEQYF,TGCGCCAGCAGCTTGGCCAGGGGGGTCAACGAGCAGTACTTC
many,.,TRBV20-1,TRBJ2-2,CSARGRNTGELFF,TGCAGTGCTAGGGGCAGAAACACCGGGGAGCTGTTTTTT
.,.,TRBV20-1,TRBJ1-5,CSARDPRDGGIGQPQHF,TGCAGTGCTAGAGATCCCCGGGACGGGGGGATAGGCCAGCCCCAGCATTTT
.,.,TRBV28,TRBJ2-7,CASSSPEAGFYEQYF,TGTGCCAGCAGTTCCCCCGAGGCGGGGTTTTACGAGCAGTACTTC
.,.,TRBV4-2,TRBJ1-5,CASSQDYLPSPSTSNQPQHF,TGTGCCAGCAGCCAAGATTATCTCCCTTCCCCATCTACTAGCAATCAGCCCCAGCATTTT
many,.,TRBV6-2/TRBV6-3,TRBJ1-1,CASSYSTATEAFF,TGTGCCAGCAGTTACTCAACCGCCACTGAAGCTTTCTTT
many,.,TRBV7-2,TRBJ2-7,CASNSGGASYEQYF,TGTGCCAGCAATTCAGGAGGAGCCTCCTACGAGCAGTACTTC
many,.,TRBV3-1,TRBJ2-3,CASSRLQGTDTQYF,TGTGCCAGCAGCCGCCTTCAGGGAACAGATACGCAGTATTTT
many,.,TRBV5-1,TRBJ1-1,CASSLAGGGTEAFF,TGCGCCAGCAGCTTGGCCGGGGGAGGGACTGAAGCTTTCTTT
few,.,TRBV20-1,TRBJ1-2,CSARDSSRGARGGYTF,TGCAGTGCTAGAGATTCCAGTCGCGGGGCTCGGGGTGGCTACACCTTC
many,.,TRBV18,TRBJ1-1,CASSPLSGIEAFF,TGTGCCAGCTCACCACTCTCAGGGATTGAGGCTTTCTTT
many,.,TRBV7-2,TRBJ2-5,CASSPQPGTWETQYF,TGTGCCAGCAGCCCACAACCGGGGACGTGGGAGACCCAGTACTTC
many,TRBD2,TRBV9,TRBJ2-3,CASSVGAGVGTDTQYF,TGTGCCAGCAGCGTAGGAGCGGGGGTAGGCACAGATACGCAGTATTTT
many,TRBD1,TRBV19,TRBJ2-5,CASSPRDRDDETQYF,TGTGCCAGTAGTCCCCGGGACAGGGATGATGAGACCCAGTACTTC
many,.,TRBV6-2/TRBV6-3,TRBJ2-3,CASSYPAAGADTQYF,TGTGCCAGCAGTTACCCGGCGGCGGGTGCAGATACGCAGTATTTT
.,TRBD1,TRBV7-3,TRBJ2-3,CASSPTGGGQDTQYF,TGTGCCAGCAGCCCGACAGGGGGGGGGCAAGATACGCAGTATTTT
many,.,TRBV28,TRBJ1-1,CASSLGWEVNTEAFF,TGTGCCAGCAGTTTAGGCTGGGAGGTGAACACTGAAGCTTTCTTT
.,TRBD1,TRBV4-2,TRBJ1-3,CASSQAGTGSSGNTIYF,TGTGCCAGCAGCCAGGCCGGGACAGGGAGCTCTGGAAACACCATATATTTT
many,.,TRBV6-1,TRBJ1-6,CASSEAASFRSYNSPLHF,TGTGCCAGCAGTGAAGCGGCCAGCTTTCGATCCTATAATTCACCCCTCCACTTT
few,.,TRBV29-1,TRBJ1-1,CSVERGGGAVEAFF,TGCAGCGTTGAAAGGGGTGGGGGGGCCGTTGAAGCTTTCTTT
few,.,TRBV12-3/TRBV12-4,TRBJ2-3,CASSRGQLDTQYF,TGTGCCAGCAGTCGTGGACAGCTGGATACGCAGTATTTT